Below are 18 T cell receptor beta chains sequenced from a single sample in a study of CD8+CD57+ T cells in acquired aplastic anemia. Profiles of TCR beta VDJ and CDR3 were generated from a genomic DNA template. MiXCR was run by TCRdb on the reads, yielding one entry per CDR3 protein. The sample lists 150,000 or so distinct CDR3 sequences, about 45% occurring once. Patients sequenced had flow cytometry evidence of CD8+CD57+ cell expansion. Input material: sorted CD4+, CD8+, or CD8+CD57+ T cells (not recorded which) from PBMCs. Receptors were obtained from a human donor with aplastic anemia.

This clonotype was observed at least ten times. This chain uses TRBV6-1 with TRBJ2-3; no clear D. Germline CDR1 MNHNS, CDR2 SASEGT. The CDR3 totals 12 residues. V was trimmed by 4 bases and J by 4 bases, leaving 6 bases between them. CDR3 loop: CASSGSADTQYF. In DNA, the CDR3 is TGTGCCAGCAGTGGCAGTGCAGATACGCAGTATTTT.

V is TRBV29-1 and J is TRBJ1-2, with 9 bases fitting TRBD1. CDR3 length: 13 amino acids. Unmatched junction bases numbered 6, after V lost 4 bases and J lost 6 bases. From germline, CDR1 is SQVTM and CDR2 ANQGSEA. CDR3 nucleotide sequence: TGCAGCGTTGCTAAACAGGGGGCGGATGGCTACACCTTC. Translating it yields CSVAKQGADGYTF.

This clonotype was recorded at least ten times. The CDR3 spells CARQGSNTGELFF. The CDR3 nucleotides are TGTGCCAGACAGGGGTCGAACACCGGGGAGCTGTTTTTT. The chain joins TRBV7-9 to TRBJ2-2, with TRBD1 identical over 7 bases. The trim removed 9 bases at V and 0 bases at J, leaving 1 base unmatched. The germline CDR1 and CDR2 sequences are SEHNR and FQNEAQ (reference sequence). This CDR3 comprises 13 residues.

The CDR3 region is CASSFLSGNGYTF. The CDR3 coding sequence is TGTGCCAGCAGCTTTTTGTCCGGTAATGGCTACACCTTC. The chain has TRBV7-8 and TRBJ1-2; D remains unclear. Germline values: CDR1 SGHVS, CDR2 FQNEAQ. The CDR3 runs to 13 residues. The ends were cut back, 3 bases at V and 6 bases at J, with 11 bases in the middle.

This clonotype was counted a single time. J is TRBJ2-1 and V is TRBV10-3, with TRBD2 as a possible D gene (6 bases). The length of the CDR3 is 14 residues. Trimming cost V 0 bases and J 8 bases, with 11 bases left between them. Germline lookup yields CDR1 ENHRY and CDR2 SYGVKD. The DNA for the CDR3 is TGTGCCATCAGTGAGTCGGGGGAGGATCATGAGCAGTTCTTC. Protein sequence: CAISESGEDHEQFF.

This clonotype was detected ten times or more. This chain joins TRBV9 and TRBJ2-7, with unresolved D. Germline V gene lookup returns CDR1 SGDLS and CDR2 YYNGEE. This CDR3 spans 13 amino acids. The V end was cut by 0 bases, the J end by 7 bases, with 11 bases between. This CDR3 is CASSVGFGDEQYF. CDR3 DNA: TGTGCCAGCAGCGTAGGTTTTGGGGATGAGCAGTACTTC.

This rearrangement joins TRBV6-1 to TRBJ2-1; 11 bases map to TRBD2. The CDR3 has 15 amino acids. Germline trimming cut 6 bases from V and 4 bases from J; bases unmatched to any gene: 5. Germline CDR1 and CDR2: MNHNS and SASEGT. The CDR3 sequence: CASRLTSGGYNEQFF. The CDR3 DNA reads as TGTGCCAGCAGGCTTACTAGCGGGGGTTACAATGAGCAGTTCTTC.

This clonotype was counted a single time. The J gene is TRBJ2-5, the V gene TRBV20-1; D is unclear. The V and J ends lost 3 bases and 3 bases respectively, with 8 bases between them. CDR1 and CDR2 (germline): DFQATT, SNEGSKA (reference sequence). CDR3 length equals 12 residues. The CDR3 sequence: CSAREPEETQYF. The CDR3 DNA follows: TGCAGTGCTAGGGAACCCGAAGAGACCCAGTACTTC.

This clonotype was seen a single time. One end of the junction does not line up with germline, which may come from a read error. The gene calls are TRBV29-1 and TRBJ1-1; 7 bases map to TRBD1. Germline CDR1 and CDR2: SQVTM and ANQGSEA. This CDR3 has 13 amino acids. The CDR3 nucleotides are TGCAGCGTCAAAGACAGGGCGAACACTGAAGCTCTCTTT. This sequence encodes CSVKDRANTEALF.

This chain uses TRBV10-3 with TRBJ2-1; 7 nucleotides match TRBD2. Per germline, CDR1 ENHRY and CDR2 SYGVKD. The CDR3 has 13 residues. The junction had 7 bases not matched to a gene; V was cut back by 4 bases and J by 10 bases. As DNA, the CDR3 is TGTGCCATCAGTGTGGGGGGGAGGGCCGAGCAGTTCTTC. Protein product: CAISVGGRAEQFF.

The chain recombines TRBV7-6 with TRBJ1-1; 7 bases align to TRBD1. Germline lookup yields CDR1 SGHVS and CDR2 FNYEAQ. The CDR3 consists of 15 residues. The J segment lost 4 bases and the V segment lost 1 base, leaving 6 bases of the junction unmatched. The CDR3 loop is CASSLVGGRSTEAFF. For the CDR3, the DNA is TGTGCCAGCAGCTTAGTAGGGGGCAGGAGCACTGAAGCTTTCTTT.

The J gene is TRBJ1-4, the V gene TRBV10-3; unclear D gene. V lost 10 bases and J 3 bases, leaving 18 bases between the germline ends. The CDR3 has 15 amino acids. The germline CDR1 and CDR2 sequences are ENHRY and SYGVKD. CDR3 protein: CATRRAHLANEKLFF. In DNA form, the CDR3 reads TGTGCCACCCGCCGGGCCCACCTGGCTAATGAAAAACTGTTTTTT.

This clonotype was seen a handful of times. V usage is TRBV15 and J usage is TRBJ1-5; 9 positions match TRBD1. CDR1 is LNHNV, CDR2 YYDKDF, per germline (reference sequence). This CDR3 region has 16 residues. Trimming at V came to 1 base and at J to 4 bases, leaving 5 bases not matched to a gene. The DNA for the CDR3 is TGTGCCACCAGCAGAGGTGGAGGGACAGGGAATCAGCCCCAGCATTTT. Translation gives CATSRGGGTGNQPQHF.

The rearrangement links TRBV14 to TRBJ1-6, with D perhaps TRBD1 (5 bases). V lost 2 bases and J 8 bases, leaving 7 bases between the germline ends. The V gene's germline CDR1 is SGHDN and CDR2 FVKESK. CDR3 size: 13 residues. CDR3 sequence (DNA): TGTGCCAGCAGCCAAAAGGGGTATTCACCCCTCCACTTT. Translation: CASSQKGYSPLHF.

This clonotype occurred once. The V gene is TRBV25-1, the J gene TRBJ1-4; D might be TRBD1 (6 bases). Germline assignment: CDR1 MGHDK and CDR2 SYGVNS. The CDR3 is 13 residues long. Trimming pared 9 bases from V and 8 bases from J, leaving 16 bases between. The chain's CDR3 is CASNSQGGEKLFF. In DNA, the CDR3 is TGTGCCAGTAACTCACAGGGAGGGGAAAAACTGTTTTTT.

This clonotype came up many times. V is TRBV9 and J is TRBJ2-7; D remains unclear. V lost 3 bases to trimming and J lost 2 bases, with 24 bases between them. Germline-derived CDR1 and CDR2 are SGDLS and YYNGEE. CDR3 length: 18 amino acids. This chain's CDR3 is CASSAGGSGVKLAYEQYF. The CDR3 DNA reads TGTGCCAGCAGCGCCGGTGGGTCAGGCGTAAAGCTTGCCTACGAGCAGTACTTC.

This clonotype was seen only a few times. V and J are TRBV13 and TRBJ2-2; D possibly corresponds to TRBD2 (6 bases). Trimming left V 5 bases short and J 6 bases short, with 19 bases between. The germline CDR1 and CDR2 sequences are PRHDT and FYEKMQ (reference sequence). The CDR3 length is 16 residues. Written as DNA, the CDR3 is TGTGCCAGCAGCCCCGGGGGACCCGGGACCGCCGGGGAGCTGTTTTTT. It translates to CASSPGGPGTAGELFF.

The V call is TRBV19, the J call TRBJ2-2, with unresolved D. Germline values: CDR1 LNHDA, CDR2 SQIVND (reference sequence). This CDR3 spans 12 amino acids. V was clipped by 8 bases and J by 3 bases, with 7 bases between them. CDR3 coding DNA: TGTGCCAGTGGCGAATACACCGGGGAGCTGTTTTTT. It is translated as CASGEYTGELFF.